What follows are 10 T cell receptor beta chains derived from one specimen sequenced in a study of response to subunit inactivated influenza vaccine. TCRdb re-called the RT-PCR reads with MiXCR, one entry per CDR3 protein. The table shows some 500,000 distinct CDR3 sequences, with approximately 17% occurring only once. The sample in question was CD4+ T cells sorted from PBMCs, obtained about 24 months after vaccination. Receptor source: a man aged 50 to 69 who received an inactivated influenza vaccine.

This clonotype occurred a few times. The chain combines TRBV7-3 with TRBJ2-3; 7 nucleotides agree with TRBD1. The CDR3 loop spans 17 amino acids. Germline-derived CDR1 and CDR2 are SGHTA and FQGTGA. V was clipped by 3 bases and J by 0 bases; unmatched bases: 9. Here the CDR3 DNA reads TGTGCCAGCAGCTTGACCGGGACAGCCCGGAGCACAGATACGCAGTATTTT. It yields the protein CASSLTGTARSTDTQYF. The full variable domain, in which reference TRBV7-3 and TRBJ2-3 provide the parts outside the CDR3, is GAGVSQTPSNKVTEKGKYVELRCDPISGHTALYWYRQSLGQGPEFLIYFQGTGAADDSGLPNDRFFAVRPEGSVSTLKIQRTERGDSAVYLCASSLTGTARSTDTQYFGPGTRLTVL.

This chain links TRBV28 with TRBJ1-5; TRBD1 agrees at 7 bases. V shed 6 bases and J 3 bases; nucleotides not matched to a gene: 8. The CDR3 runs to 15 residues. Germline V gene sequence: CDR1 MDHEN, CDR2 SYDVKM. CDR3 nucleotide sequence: TGTGCCAGCAGCGCGGGACAGCAATTCAATCAGCCCCAGCATTTT. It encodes CASSAGQQFNQPQHF.

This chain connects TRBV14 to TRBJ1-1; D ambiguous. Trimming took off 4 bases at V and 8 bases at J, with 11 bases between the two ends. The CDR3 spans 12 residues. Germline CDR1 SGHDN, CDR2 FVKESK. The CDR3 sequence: CASSREAGEAFF. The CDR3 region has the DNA TGTGCCAGCAGCCGGGAAGCGGGGGAAGCTTTCTTT.

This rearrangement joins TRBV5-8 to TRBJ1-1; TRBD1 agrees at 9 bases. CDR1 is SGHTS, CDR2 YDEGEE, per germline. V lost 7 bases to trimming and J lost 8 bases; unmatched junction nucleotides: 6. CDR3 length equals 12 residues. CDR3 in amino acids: CASSTGTGEAFF. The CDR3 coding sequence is TGTGCCAGCTCGACCGGGACAGGGGAAGCTTTCTTT. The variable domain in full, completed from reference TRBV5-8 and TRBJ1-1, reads EAGVTQSPTHLIKTRGQQATLRCSPISGHTSVYWYQQALGLGLQFLLWYDEGEERNRGNFPPRFSGRQFPNYSSELNVNALELEDSALYLCASSTGTGEAFFGQGTRLTVV.

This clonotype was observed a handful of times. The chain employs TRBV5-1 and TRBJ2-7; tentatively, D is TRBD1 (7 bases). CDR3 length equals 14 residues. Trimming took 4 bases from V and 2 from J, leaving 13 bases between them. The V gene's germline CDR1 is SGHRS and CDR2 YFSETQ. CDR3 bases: TGCGCCAGCAGCCAGACAGGGAGGACCTACGAGCAGTACTTC. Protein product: CASSQTGRTYEQYF.

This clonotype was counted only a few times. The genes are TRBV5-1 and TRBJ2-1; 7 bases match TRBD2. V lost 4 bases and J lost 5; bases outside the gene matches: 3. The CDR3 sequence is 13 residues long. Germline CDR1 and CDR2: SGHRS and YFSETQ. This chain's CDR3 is CASSRGVDNEQFF. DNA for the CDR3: TGCGCCAGCAGCCGGGGGGTTGACAATGAGCAGTTCTTC.

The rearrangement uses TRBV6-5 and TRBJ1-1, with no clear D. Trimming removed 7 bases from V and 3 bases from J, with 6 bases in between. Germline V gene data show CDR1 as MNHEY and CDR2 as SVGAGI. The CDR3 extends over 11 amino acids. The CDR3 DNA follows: TGTGCCAGCATTGGTTACACTGAAGCTTTCTTT. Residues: CASIGYTEAFF.

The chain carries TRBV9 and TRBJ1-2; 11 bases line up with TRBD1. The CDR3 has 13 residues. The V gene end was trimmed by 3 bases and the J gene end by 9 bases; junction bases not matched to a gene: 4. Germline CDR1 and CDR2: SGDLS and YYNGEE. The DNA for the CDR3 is TGTGCCAGCAGCGAAGGACAGGGGGCTCGCTACACCTTC. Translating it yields CASSEGQGARYTF.

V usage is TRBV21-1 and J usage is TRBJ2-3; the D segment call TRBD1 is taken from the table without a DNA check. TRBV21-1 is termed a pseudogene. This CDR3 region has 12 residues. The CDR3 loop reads CARDRGLDTQYF. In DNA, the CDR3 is TGTGCCAGGGACAGGGGGTTAGATACGCAGTATTTT.

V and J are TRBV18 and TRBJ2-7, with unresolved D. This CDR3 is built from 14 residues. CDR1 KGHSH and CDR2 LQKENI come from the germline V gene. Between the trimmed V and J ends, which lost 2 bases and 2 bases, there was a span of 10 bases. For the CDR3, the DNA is TGTGCCAGCTCACCAAGTCAGGCGGCCTACGAGCAGTACTTC. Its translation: CASSPSQAAYEQYF.